These 28 T cell receptor beta chains share one sample of origin, sequenced in a study of PD-1 blockade in mismatch repair-deficient tumors (dated by TCRdb to between 2016 and 2019). Library creation used the immunoSEQ multiplex PCR assay. TCRdb holds this immuneACCESS table with in-frame rearrangements only. Some clones are missing; in checked studies, unresolved V genes explain under half, and the rest has no known cause. The sample table records some 84,000 clones; around 85% of these occur just once. Roughly 2.7% of the sample goes to the ten largest clones. Reading the label with the study, this specimen's time point is: peripheral blood 12 weeks after first pembrolizumab dose. The sequenced sample was peripheral blood, obtained 12 weeks after starting pembrolizumab. The receptors come from an adult with mismatch repair-deficient cancer.

The chain carries TRBV7-9 and TRBJ1-2; 12 bases match TRBD1. Germline assignment: CDR1 SEHNR and CDR2 FQNEAQ (reference sequence). The V gene end was trimmed by 1 base and the J gene end by 8 bases; junction bases not matched to a gene: 8. CDR3 length: 16 residues. The CDR3 nucleotides read TGTGCCAGCAGCTTAGACGGGACAGGGGGCGCCTTGGGCTACACCTTC. The encoded protein is CASSLDGTGGALGYTF.

This chain connects TRBV16 to TRBJ1-1; D is uncertain. The germline V gene has CDR1 KGHSY and CDR2 FQNENV. V lost 4 bases, J lost 2 bases, and 11 bases lay in between. The CDR3 runs to 14 residues. The CDR3 here is CASSRGLLNTEAFF. The CDR3 DNA reads as TGTGCCAGCAGCCGCGGACTACTCAACACTGAAGCTTTCTTT.

The chain links TRBV5-6 to TRBJ2-5, with 9 bases that match TRBD2. The germline gives CDR1 SGHDT, CDR2 YYEEEE. The CDR3 spans 16 residues. The V gene end was trimmed by 1 base and the J gene end by 0 bases; junction bases not matched to a gene: 4. The CDR3 region has the DNA TGTGCCAGCAGCTTGCTGCCTAGCGGGAACCAAGAGACCCAGTACTTC. The encoded protein is CASSLLPSGNQETQYF.

This clone was seen a handful of times. The J gene is TRBJ1-4, the V gene TRBV23-1; TRBD1 matches at 10 bases. TRBV23-1 is labeled an ORF, and its function is uncertain. V lost 1 base, J lost 8 bases, and 4 bases stayed unmatched. This CDR3 spans 15 amino acids. CDR3 amino acids: CASSQWDRGEEKLFF. The CDR3 nucleotides read TGCGCCAGCAGTCAATGGGACAGGGGTGAAGAAAAACTGTTTTTT.

The chain recombines TRBV5-1 with TRBJ2-5; D gene unclear. Trimming removed 0 bases from V and 1 base from J, with 10 bases in between. Germline V gene data show CDR1 as SGHRS and CDR2 as YFSETQ. The length of the CDR3 is 15 residues. The CDR3 loop is CASSLAGRGQETQYF. DNA of the CDR3: TGCGCCAGCAGCTTGGCCGGCAGAGGCCAAGAGACCCAGTACTTC.

This chain joins TRBV7-2 and TRBJ2-7, with D unresolved. Looked up from germline, CDR1 is SGHTA and CDR2 is FQGNSA. With 4 bases removed from V and 0 bases from J, the gap between germline ends came to 10 bases. This CDR3 spans 14 amino acids. In DNA form, the CDR3 reads TGTGCCAGCAGCTCCCGCGGCCTCTCCTACGAGCAGTACTTC. Protein sequence: CASSSRGLSYEQYF. Full variable domain (outside the CDR3, taken from reference TRBV7-2 and TRBJ2-7): GAGVSQSPSNKVTEKGKDVELRCDPISGHTALYWYRQSLGQGLEFLIYFQGNSAPDKSGLPSDRFSAERTGGSVSTLTIQRTQQEDSAVYLCASSSRGLSYEQYFGPGTRLTVT.

This clone appeared a few times. This chain joins TRBV11-3 and TRBJ1-4; 7 bases fit TRBD1. The CDR3 runs to 15 residues. The V gene end was trimmed by 3 bases and the J gene end by 5 bases; junction bases not matched to a gene: 6. The germline V gene encodes CDR1 SGHNT and CDR2 YENEEA. The CDR3 loop reads CASSFYGDRNEKLFF. CDR3 bases: TGTGCCAGCAGCTTCTATGGGGACAGAAATGAAAAACTGTTTTTT.

This chain uses TRBV6-6 with TRBJ2-3, with TRBD2 identical over 10 bases. The germline V gene encodes CDR1 MNHNY and CDR2 SVGAGI (reference sequence). The CDR3 runs 15 residues. The J segment lost 2 bases and the V segment lost 6 bases, leaving 5 bases of the junction unmatched. The chain's CDR3 is CASSRGLADTDTQYF. As DNA, the CDR3 is TGTGCCAGCAGCCGCGGACTAGCGGACACAGATACGCAGTATTTT.

The CDR3 protein is CASSGLTGFSNQPQHF. The CDR3, as DNA: TGTGCCAGCAGTGGCCTGACAGGGTTCAGCAATCAGCCCCAGCATTTT. The chain carries TRBV6-1 and TRBJ1-5, with TRBD1 matching 7 bases. V shed 4 bases, J shed 1 base, and the junction held 7 bases outside the gene matches. CDR1 and CDR2 from the germline V gene are MNHNS and SASEGT. The CDR3 sequence is 16 residues long.

This clone has only a few counts. The V and J genes are TRBV6-5 and TRBJ1-5; TRBD1 matches at 9 bases. CDR3 size: 14 residues. V shed 5 bases, J shed 6 bases, and the junction held 5 bases outside the gene matches. Germline V gives CDR1 MNHEY, CDR2 SVGAGI. CDR3 nucleotide sequence: TGTGCCAGCAGTACCGGGACAGGGATTCAGCCCCAGCATTTT. Its translation: CASSTGTGIQPQHF.

The CDR3 is CASTPLGETQYF. The CDR3 nucleotides are TGTGCCAGCACCCCTCTGGGGGAGACCCAGTACTTC. The chain links TRBV7-6 to TRBJ2-5; D not certain. Trimming left V 7 bases short and J 5 bases short, with 11 bases between. The length of the CDR3 is 12 residues. Germline lookup yields CDR1 SGHVS and CDR2 FNYEAQ.

The chain links TRBV6-6 to TRBJ1-5; no clear D gene. V shed 6 bases and J shed 0 bases, with 6 bases lying between them. This CDR3 is built from 13 residues. The germline V gene has CDR1 MNHNY and CDR2 SVGAGI (reference sequence). The CDR3: CASSFNSNQPQHF. The CDR3 DNA reads TGTGCCAGCAGCTTCAATAGCAATCAGCCCCAGCATTTT.

The V gene is TRBV29-1, the J gene TRBJ1-1; D might be TRBD1 (6 bases). The germline V gene has CDR1 SQVTM and CDR2 ANQGSEA. Trimming shortened V by 5 bases and J by 10 bases, and 23 bases separated the two germline ends. This CDR3 region has 14 residues. The CDR3 DNA is TGCAGCGTTTCCCCCTTATTGAATAGGGGGTTAGCTTTCTTT. Protein sequence: CSVSPLLNRGLAFF.

This chain uses TRBV13 with TRBJ2-3; D call uncertain. This CDR3 region has 17 residues. Trimming removed 0 bases from V and 2 bases from J, with 15 bases in between. CDR1 PRHDT and CDR2 FYEKMQ come from the germline V gene (reference sequence). The CDR3 DNA reads TGTGCCAGCAGCTTAGGCTTAACTACCTCACCCACAGATACGCAGTATTTT. Translated, it gives CASSLGLTTSPTDTQYF.

The chain links TRBV7-9 to TRBJ2-3; TRBD2 is a possible D gene (6 bases). This CDR3 has 15 residues. V was trimmed by 5 bases and J by 4 bases, leaving 16 bases between them. Germline CDR1 SEHNR, CDR2 FQNEAQ (reference sequence). Written as DNA, the CDR3 is TGTGCCAGCAGCGACGGGGGACGGGAAGCAGATACGCAGTATTTT. Amino acids: CASSDGGREADTQYF.

The chain is built from TRBV5-6 and TRBJ2-3; D is unclear. Trimming took 0 bases from V and 5 from J, leaving 7 bases between them. Germline-derived CDR1 and CDR2 are SGHDT and YYEEEE. CDR3 length: 13 residues. For the CDR3, the DNA is TGTGCCAGCAGCTTGGGTTGGCGAGATACGCAGTATTTT. Its protein product is CASSLGWRDTQYF.

J is TRBJ2-7 and V is TRBV6-6, with TRBD2 as a possible D gene (6 bases). V gave up 8 bases and J gave up 3 bases, with 11 bases separating them. CDR1 and CDR2 from the germline V gene are MNHNY and SVGAGI (reference sequence). This CDR3 is built from 12 residues. This CDR3 is CASGAGSYEQYF. The CDR3 bases are TGTGCCAGCGGGGCGGGGAGCTACGAGCAGTACTTC.

The chain uses TRBV7-2 and TRBJ2-3; the D is unclear. Germline CDR1 and CDR2: SGHTA and FQGNSA. Trimming removed 2 bases from V and 3 bases from J, with 0 bases in between. The CDR3 is made up of 11 amino acids. The CDR3 region is CASSLTDTQYF. The CDR3 bases are TGTGCCAGCAGCTTAACAGATACGCAGTATTTT.

The rearrangement uses TRBV7-3 and TRBJ2-1, with 9 bases matching TRBD2. V dropped 0 bases and J dropped 2; count of bases not matched to a gene: 8. The germline CDR1 and CDR2 sequences are SGHTA and FQGTGA. This CDR3 contains 18 residues. The CDR3 loop reads CASSLTKSAGGPYNEQFF. The CDR3 nucleotides are TGTGCCAGCAGCTTAACAAAATCAGCGGGAGGTCCCTACAATGAGCAGTTCTTC.

This chain links TRBV7-8 with TRBJ2-7, with no clear D. The CDR3 consists of 13 residues. V was trimmed by 0 bases and J by 4 bases, leaving 7 bases between them. CDR1 is SGHVS, CDR2 FQNEAQ, per germline. The DNA of the CDR3 is TGTGCCAGCAGCTTAGCGAAGGGTTACGAGCAGTACTTC. Protein: CASSLAKGYEQYF.

The genes are TRBV9 and TRBJ1-2, with D possibly being TRBD1 (6 bases). Germline V CDR1 and CDR2: SGDLS, YYNGEE. Trimming pared 4 bases from V and 4 bases from J, leaving 11 bases between. The CDR3 length is 13 residues. The CDR3 protein is CASSTGQRYGYTF. CDR3 nucleotide sequence: TGTGCCAGCAGCACCGGACAGCGCTATGGCTACACCTTC.

This sequence joins TRBV7-3 and TRBJ1-2; TRBD1 matches 7 bases. In germline, CDR1 is SGHTA, CDR2 FQGTGA. This CDR3 has 16 residues. V shed 5 bases, J shed 5 bases, and the junction held 14 bases outside the gene matches. The CDR3 sequence: CASSEGGPGRSYGYTF. Written as DNA, the CDR3 is TGTGCCAGCAGCGAAGGGGGCCCGGGACGGAGTTATGGCTACACCTTC.

The chain carries TRBV12-5 and TRBJ2-7; weak D call: TRBD1 (6 bases). This CDR3 is built from 13 residues. Trimming pared 4 bases from V and 0 bases from J, leaving 7 bases between. The germline V gene has CDR1 LGHNT and CDR2 FRNRAP. CDR3 loop: CASGSGDSYEQYF. The CDR3 nucleotides read TGTGCTAGTGGTTCAGGGGACTCCTACGAGCAGTACTTC.

This rearrangement joins TRBV10-2 to TRBJ2-7; 8 nucleotides agree with TRBD2. The germline gives CDR1 WSHSY, CDR2 SAAADI. Unmatched junction bases numbered 12, after V lost 6 bases and J lost 5 bases. The CDR3 has 15 amino acids. The CDR3 DNA reads TGCGCCAGCAGGGGAAAGAGCGGGAGCGCCCACGAGCAGTACTTC. Residues: CASRGKSGSAHEQYF.

The chain recombines TRBV18 with TRBJ1-5; D gene unclear. The V end lost 3 bases, the J end lost 0 bases, and 15 bases lay between the germline ends. The CDR3 extends over 17 amino acids. Germline-derived CDR1 and CDR2 are KGHSH and LQKENI. The CDR3 reads CASSPTNGPLSNQPQHF. CDR3 nucleotide sequence: TGTGCCAGCTCACCGACCAACGGACCGCTTAGCAATCAGCCCCAGCATTTT. The variable domain in full, completed from reference TRBV18 and TRBJ1-5, reads NAGVMQNPRHLVRRRGQEARLRCSPMKGHSHVYWYRQLPEEGLKFMVYLQKENIIDESGMPKERFSAEFPKEGPSILRIQQVVRGDSAAYFCASSPTNGPLSNQPQHFGDGTRLSIL.

V is TRBV5-1 and J is TRBJ2-6; the D call may be TRBD1 or TRBD2 (5 bases each). Germline CDR1 and CDR2: SGHRS and YFSETQ. This CDR3 is 15 amino acids long. Deletions cut 0 bases from V and 4 bases from J, with 8 bases between. CDR3 in amino acids: CASSLAGTGANVLTF. In nucleotides, the CDR3 is TGCGCCAGCAGCTTGGCTGGGACCGGGGCCAACGTCCTGACTTTC.

The chain couples TRBV5-1 to TRBJ1-4; 7 positions agree with TRBD1. This CDR3 is 15 amino acids long. The J segment lost 4 bases and the V segment lost 7 bases, leaving 10 bases of the junction unmatched. CDR1 and CDR2 from the germline V gene are SGHRS and YFSETQ. For the CDR3, the DNA is TGCGCCAGCTGCCCTCAGGGGGGTTATAATGAAAAACTGTTTTTT. Translated: CASCPQGGYNEKLFF.

The chain is built from TRBV19 and TRBJ1-1, with D hard to call. The germline V and J ends were trimmed by 3 bases and 6 bases, with 17 bases remaining between them. Germline V lookup: CDR1 LNHDA, CDR2 SQIVND (reference sequence). This CDR3 is 15 amino acids long. CDR3 sequence reads: CASSIPGVSRAEAFF. CDR3 DNA sequence: TGTGCCAGTAGTATCCCCGGCGTTAGCCGCGCTGAAGCTTTCTTT. The whole variable domain, filled in from reference TRBV19 and TRBJ1-1, reads DGGITQSPKYLFRKEGQNVTLSCEQNLNHDAMYWYRQDPGQGLRLIYYSQIVNDFQKGDIAEGYSVSREKKESFPLTVTSAQKNPTAFYLCASSIPGVSRAEAFFGQGTRLTVV.